What follows are 12 T cell receptor beta chains derived from one specimen sequenced in a study of control samples from healthy donors and cancer patients. Repertoires were generated with immunoSEQ multiplex PCR, while TCRdb's copy carries only in-frame clones and drops some. This table has some 120,000 clones, roughly 87% appearing once. Sequencing input: blood. These TCRs come from a man between 40 and 49 years old in good health.

The CDR3 DNA reads TGTGCCAGCAGCGTCGGAGGGTCATATGGCTACACCTTC. Its translation is CASSVGGSYGYTF. The rearrangement links TRBV9 to TRBJ1-2; D is unresolved. V lost 2 bases and J lost 5, with 10 bases in between. The CDR3 sequence is 13 residues long. The germline V gene encodes CDR1 SGDLS and CDR2 YYNGEE. Using reference TRBV9 and TRBJ1-2 for the parts outside the CDR3, the full variable domain is DSGVTQTPKHLITATGQRVTLRCSPRSGDLSVYWYQQSLDQGLQFLIQYYNGEERAKGNILERFSAQQFPDLHSELNLSSLELGDSALYFCASSVGGSYGYTFGSGTRLTVV.

This clone came up once. The CDR3 protein is CASSLGPNTEAFF. The CDR3 nucleotides are TGTGCCAGCAGCCTCGGACCGAACACTGAAGCTTTCTTT. This sequence joins TRBV12-3 or TRBV12-4 and TRBJ1-1; unclear D gene. The CDR3 totals 13 residues. Trimming left V 6 bases short and J 1 base short, with 9 bases between.

This clone was seen a handful of times. The rearrangement uses TRBV7-3 and TRBJ2-1; D is possibly TRBD1 or TRBD2 (7 bases each). The CDR3 loop spans 16 amino acids. V was trimmed by 5 bases and J by 6 bases, leaving 20 bases between them. Per the germline V gene, CDR1 is SGHTA and CDR2 is FQGTGA. As DNA, the CDR3 is TGTGCCAGCAGCCGGACAGGACTAGGGATCCTCAATGAGCAGTTCTTC. Translating it yields CASSRTGLGILNEQFF. The complete variable domain, with remaining parts taken from reference TRBV7-3 and TRBJ2-1, reads GAGVSQTPSNKVTEKGKYVELRCDPISGHTALYWYRQSLGQGPEFLIYFQGTGAADDSGLPNDRFFAVRPEGSVSTLKIQRTERGDSAVYLCASSRTGLGILNEQFFGPGTRLTVL.

The chain links TRBV6-2 or TRBV6-3 to TRBJ1-1; the D is unclear. The CDR3 runs 14 residues. Trimming shortened V by 4 bases and J by 7 bases, and 16 bases separated the two germline ends. In germline, CDR1 is MNHEY, CDR2 SVGEGT. The chain's CDR3 is CASSSITKMSEAFF. The DNA for the CDR3 is TGTGCCAGCAGTTCCATAACGAAGATGAGTGAAGCTTTCTTT.

The CDR3 loop is CAWSPPGGGATYEQFF. The CDR3 nucleotides read TGTGCCTGGAGTCCTCCAGGTGGGGGGGCCACGTATGAGCAGTTCTTC. This chain joins TRBV30 and TRBJ2-1; TRBD2 might be the D (7 bases). Germline CDR1 GTSNPN, CDR2 SVGIG (reference sequence). The CDR3 totals 16 residues. Between the trimmed V and J ends, which lost 2 bases and 8 bases, there was a span of 22 bases.

As concerns this clone: The sample holds other DNA sequences that translate to the same CDR3. CDR3 in amino acids: CASSYRGQDYGYTF. The CDR3 DNA follows: TGTGCCAGCAGTTACAGGGGCCAGGACTATGGCTACACCTTC. V gene TRBV6-6 combines with J gene TRBJ1-2; TRBD1 might be the D (5 bases). Germline V gives CDR1 MNHNY, CDR2 SVGAGI (reference sequence). The V end was cut by 2 bases, the J end by 3 bases, with 10 bases between. This CDR3 is 14 amino acids long.

This chain connects TRBV9 to TRBJ1-1; 7 positions agree with TRBD1. Per the germline V gene, CDR1 is SGDLS and CDR2 is YYNGEE. The CDR3 is 13 residues long. The trim removed 4 bases at V and 8 bases at J, leaving 8 bases unmatched. CDR3 sequence: CASSPRTGVEAFF. The CDR3 DNA sequence: TGTGCCAGCAGCCCCAGGACAGGCGTCGAAGCTTTCTTT.

The chain links TRBV9 to TRBJ2-1; D tentatively fits TRBD1 or TRBD2 (5 bases each). Per germline, CDR1 SGDLS and CDR2 YYNGEE. The CDR3 loop spans 15 amino acids. Trimming took off 0 bases at V and 9 bases at J, with 16 bases between the two ends. DNA of the CDR3: TGTGCCAGCAGCGTAGGAATCGGCGAGGGACGTGAGCAGTTCTTC. Its protein is CASSVGIGEGREQFF.

The CDR3 DNA is TGTGCCAGCAGTTCGGCAGGGTATGGCTACACCTTC. The encoded protein is CASSSAGYGYTF. This chain joins TRBV27 and TRBJ1-2; D is perhaps TRBD1 (5 bases). This CDR3 is built from 12 residues. V was pared by 4 bases and J by 5 bases, with 8 bases between. Germline CDR1 MNHEY, CDR2 SMNVEV (reference sequence).

This clone was observed a few times. The chain employs TRBV2 and TRBJ2-5, with TRBD1 matching over 10 bases. The CDR3 consists of 13 residues. Germline V lookup: CDR1 SNHLY, CDR2 FYNNEI. V lost 6 bases to trimming and J lost 4 bases; unmatched junction nucleotides: 2. CDR3 DNA: TGTGCCAGCAGAGGGGACAGGGGAGAGACCCAGTACTTC. Protein sequence: CASRGDRGETQYF.

J is TRBJ1-6 and V is TRBV6-4; D gene ambiguous. In germline, CDR1 is MRHNA, CDR2 SNTAGT. V gave up 7 bases and J gave up 7 bases, with 5 bases separating them. The CDR3 sequence is 11 residues long. The DNA of the CDR3 is TGTGCCAGCATTAAGAATTCACCCCTCCACTTT. Amino acid sequence: CASIKNSPLHF.

This chain links TRBV4-1 with TRBJ2-7; the match to TRBD2 covers 8 bases. Germline trimming cut 0 bases from V and 4 bases from J; bases unmatched to any gene: 5. The CDR3 length is 15 residues. CDR1 is MGHRA and CDR2 is YSYEKL in the germline V gene. In DNA form, the CDR3 reads TGCGCCAGCAGCCAAGAAGCGGGAGCTGGGTACGAGCAGTACTTC. This gives the protein CASSQEAGAGYEQYF.